This TCR beta chain was found in a study of shared clonotypes between healthy human individuals. Study outcomes and limitations: Sorted-subset sequencing was shown by rarefaction to be incomplete despite large depth.

Produced via immunoSEQ multiplex PCR; TCRdb's table is partial and in-frame only. The data show 2 million to 2.5 million clones, roughly 92% seen once. In the case of this clone: What it binds is unknown.

CDR1 and CDR2 (germline): KGHSH, LQKENI. V was clipped by 6 bases and J by 4 bases; unmatched bases: 8. This CDR3 has 14 residues. This receptor was taken from a man younger than 35 in good health. Some clones in this sample may be carry-over from other donors' samples. Sequencing input: naive CD4+ T cells from PBMCs. As to subset: CD45RA+ positively selected. The chain employs TRBV18 and TRBJ1-2, with 7 positions matching TRBD1. CDR3 sequence (DNA): TGTGCCAGCTCCCCAGACAGGGTCGGCTATGGCTACACCTTC. Translated, it gives CASSPDRVGYGYTF. Using reference TRBV18 and TRBJ1-2 for the parts outside the CDR3, the full variable domain is NAGVMQNPRHLVRRRGQEARLRCSPMKGHSHVYWYRQLPEEGLKFMVYLQKENIIDESGMPKERFSAEFPKEGPSILRIQQVVRGDSAAYFCASSPDRVGYGYTFGSGTRLTVV.